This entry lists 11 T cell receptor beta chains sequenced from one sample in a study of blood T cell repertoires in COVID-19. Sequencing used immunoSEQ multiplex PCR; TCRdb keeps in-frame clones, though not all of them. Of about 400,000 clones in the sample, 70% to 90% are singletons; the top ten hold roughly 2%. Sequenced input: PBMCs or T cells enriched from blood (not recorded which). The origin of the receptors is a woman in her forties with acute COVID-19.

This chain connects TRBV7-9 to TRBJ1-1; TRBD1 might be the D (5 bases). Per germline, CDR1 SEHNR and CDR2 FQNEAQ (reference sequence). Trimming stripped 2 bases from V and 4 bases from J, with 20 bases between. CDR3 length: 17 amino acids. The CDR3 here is CASSLTSSVGVGTEAFF. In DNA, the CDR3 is TGTGCCAGCAGCTTAACCTCCTCGGTAGGGGTTGGCACTGAAGCTTTCTTT.

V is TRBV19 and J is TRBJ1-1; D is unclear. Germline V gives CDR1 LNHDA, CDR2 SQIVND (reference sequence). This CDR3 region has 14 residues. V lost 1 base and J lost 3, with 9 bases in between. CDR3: CASSIGRGDTEAFF. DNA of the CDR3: TGTGCCAGTAGTATAGGACGAGGCGACACTGAAGCTTTCTTT.

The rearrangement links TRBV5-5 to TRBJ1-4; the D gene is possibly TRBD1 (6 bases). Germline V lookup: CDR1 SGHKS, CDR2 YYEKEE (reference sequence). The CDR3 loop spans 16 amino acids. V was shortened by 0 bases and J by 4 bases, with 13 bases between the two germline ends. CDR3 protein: CASSLAQGSFNEKLFF. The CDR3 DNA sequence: TGTGCCAGCAGCTTGGCCCAGGGGTCCTTTAATGAAAAACTGTTTTTT.

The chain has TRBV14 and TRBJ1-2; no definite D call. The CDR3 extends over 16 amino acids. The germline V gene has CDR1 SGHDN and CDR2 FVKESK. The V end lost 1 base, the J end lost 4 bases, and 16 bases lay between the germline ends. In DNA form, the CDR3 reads TGTGCCAGCAGCCAAGCATTGGGCGCCAACTTCTATGGCTACACCTTC. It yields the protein CASSQALGANFYGYTF.

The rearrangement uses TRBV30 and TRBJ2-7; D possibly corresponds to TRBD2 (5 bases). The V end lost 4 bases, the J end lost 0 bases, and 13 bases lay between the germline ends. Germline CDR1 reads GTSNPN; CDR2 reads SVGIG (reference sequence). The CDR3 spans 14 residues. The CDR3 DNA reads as TGTGCCTGGATACCGGGGTGGAACTCCTACGAGCAGTACTTC. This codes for CAWIPGWNSYEQYF.

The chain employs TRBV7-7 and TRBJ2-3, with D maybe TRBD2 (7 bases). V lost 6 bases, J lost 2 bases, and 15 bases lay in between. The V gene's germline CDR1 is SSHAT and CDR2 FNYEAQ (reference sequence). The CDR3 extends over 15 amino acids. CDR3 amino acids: CASSRNGGPTDTQYF. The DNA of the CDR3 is TGTGCCAGCAGTCGAAACGGGGGGCCCACAGATACGCAGTATTTT.

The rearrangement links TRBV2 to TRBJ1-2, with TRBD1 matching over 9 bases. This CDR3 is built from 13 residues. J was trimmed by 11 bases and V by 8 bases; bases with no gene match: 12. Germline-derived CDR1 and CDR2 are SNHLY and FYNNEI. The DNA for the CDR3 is TGTGCCAGCCGGGACAGGGAGGGTGGAGGGTACACCTTC. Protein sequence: CASRDREGGGYTF.

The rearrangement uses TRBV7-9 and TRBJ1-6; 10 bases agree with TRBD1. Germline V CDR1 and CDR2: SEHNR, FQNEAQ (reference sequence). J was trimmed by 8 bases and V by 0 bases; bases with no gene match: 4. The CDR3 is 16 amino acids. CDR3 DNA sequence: TGTGCCAGCAGCTTAGCGTTTGGGACAGGGGATTCACCCCTCCACTTT. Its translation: CASSLAFGTGDSPLHF.

The CDR3 region has the DNA TGCGCCAGCAGCCATCCGGACAGGGGCTCACCCCTCCACTTT. Amino acids: CASSHPDRGSPLHF. This chain links TRBV4-1 with TRBJ1-6; 9 positions match TRBD1. Per germline, CDR1 MGHRA and CDR2 YSYEKL. The J segment lost 10 bases and the V segment lost 3 bases, leaving 4 bases of the junction unmatched. CDR3 length: 14 amino acids.

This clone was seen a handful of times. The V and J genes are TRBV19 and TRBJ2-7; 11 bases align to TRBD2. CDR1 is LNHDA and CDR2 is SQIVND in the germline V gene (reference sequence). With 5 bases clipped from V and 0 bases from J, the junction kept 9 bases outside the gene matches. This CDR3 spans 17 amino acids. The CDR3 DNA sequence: TGTGCCAGTAGTCCGGAGGGACTAGCGGCGAGCTCCTACGAGCAGTACTTC. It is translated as CASSPEGLAASSYEQYF.

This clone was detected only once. The CDR3 DNA reads as TGCGCCAGCTTCCAAACTGGGGGGGACACTGAAGCTTTCTTT. It specifies CASFQTGGDTEAFF. This chain joins TRBV5-1 and TRBJ1-1, with a weak D call TRBD1 (5 bases). This CDR3 has 14 residues. CDR1 is SGHRS, CDR2 YFSETQ, per germline. The V end was cut by 7 bases, the J end by 3 bases, with 16 bases between.